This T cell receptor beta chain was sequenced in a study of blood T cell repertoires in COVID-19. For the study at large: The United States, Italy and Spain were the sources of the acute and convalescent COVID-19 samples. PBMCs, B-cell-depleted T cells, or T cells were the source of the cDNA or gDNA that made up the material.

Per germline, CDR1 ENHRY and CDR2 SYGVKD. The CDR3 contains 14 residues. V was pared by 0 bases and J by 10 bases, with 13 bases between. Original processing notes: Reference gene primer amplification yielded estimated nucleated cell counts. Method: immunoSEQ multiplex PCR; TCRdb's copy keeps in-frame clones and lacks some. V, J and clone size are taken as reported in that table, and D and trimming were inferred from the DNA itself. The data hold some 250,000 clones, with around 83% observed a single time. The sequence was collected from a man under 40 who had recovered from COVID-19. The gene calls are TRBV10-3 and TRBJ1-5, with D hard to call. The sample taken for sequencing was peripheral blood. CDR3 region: CAISESEPVQPQHF. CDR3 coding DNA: TGTGCCATCAGTGAGTCCGAACCGGTCCAACCCCAGCATTTT.